Sequencing of this TCR beta chain was carried out in a study of blood T cell repertoires in COVID-19. Study-level information: Collection of acute and convalescent COVID-19 samples took place in the United States, Italy and Spain. Nucleic acid was either cDNA or gDNA, and it came from T cells, B-cell-depleted T cells, or PBMCs.

Between the trimmed V and J ends, which lost 4 bases and 1 base, there was a span of 10 bases. Germline CDR1 reads MNHEY; CDR2 reads SVGAGI. The CDR3 is 14 residues long. In the original analysis: For nucleated cells, counts were estimated from reference gene primer amplification. Some clones are missing from TCRdb's copy, which holds only in-frame ones; the method was immunoSEQ multiplex PCR. V, J and clone size were drawn from that table, and D and trimming were deduced from the DNA. Of approximately 250,000 clones in the sample, 75% to 85% were seen once. The clonotype originates from a human donor in a cohort sampled during active COVID-19. Sequencing used peripheral blood. The V gene is TRBV6-5, the J gene TRBJ1-1, with D possibly being TRBD1 (6 bases). CDR3 amino acids: CASSSRGQNTEAFF. DNA of the CDR3: TGTGCCAGCAGTTCCAGGGGTCAGAACACTGAAGCTTTCTTT.